Listed here are 31 T cell receptor beta chains from one sample, sequenced in a study of shared clonotypes between healthy human individuals. Clones were sequenced by immunoSEQ multiplex PCR, and TCRdb holds only the in-frame ones, with some missing. There are fewer than 1.8 million clones in the sample; 98% occur only once, and 0.36% lies in the top ten. Sequenced sample: naive CD4+ T cells sorted from blood. Indicated subset: CD45RA+ positively selected. All receptors come from a man aged 25 to 40 in good health.

Comment on this clone: This same CDR3 is encoded by further DNA sequences in the sample. The rearrangement links TRBV4-1 to TRBJ2-2; D is ambiguous. The CDR3 has 14 amino acids. Germline loops: CDR1 MGHRA, CDR2 YSYEKL. Trimming pared 0 bases from V and 5 bases from J, leaving 7 bases between. The CDR3 nucleotides read TGCGCCAGCAGCCAAGATCCCCGTACCGGGGAGCTGTTTTTT. Translated: CASSQDPRTGELFF.

This chain joins TRBV6-1 and TRBJ2-3; D not resolved. The CDR3 contains 15 residues. From germline, CDR1 is MNHNS and CDR2 SASEGT. V was trimmed by 8 bases and J by 1 base, leaving 16 bases between them. The CDR3 DNA reads as TGTGCCAGCGGGAAGGGTTGGCCGGGCACAGATACGCAGTATTTT. Translated: CASGKGWPGTDTQYF.

The V gene is TRBV5-5, the J gene TRBJ2-5, with a weak D call TRBD1 (6 bases). V was trimmed by 4 bases and J by 2 bases, leaving 15 bases between them. Germline CDR1 is SGHKS and CDR2 is YYEKEE (reference sequence). The CDR3 length is 15 residues. CDR3 in amino acids: CASSALGTSQETQYF. In nucleotides, the CDR3 is TGTGCCAGCAGCGCGCTAGGGACATCGCAAGAGACCCAGTACTTC. Full variable domain (missing parts from reference TRBV5-5 and TRBJ2-5): DAGVTQSPTHLIKTRGQQVTLRCSPISGHKSVSWYQQVLGQGPQFIFQYYEKEERGRGNFPDRFSARQFPNYSSELNVNALLLGDSALYLCASSALGTSQETQYFGPGTRLLVL.

This rearrangement joins TRBV30 to TRBJ1-5, with D perhaps matching TRBD1 (5 bases). Germline CDR1 and CDR2: GTSNPN and SVGIG (reference sequence). Deletions cut 2 bases from V and 2 bases from J, with 28 bases between. This CDR3 contains 20 residues. The CDR3 DNA is TGTGCCTGGAGTCTACGTGATGCGGGACCTAGGCCGAGTGGCAATCAGCCCCAGCATTTT. The encoded protein is CAWSLRDAGPRPSGNQPQHF.

The chain couples TRBV29-1 to TRBJ1-1; 7 bases match TRBD1. CDR1 is SQVTM, CDR2 ANQGSEA, per germline. This CDR3 contains 15 residues. V was pared by 7 bases and J by 1 base, with 12 bases of the junction left unmatched. CDR3 loop: CSGKTGALPNTEAFF. The CDR3 nucleotides read TGCAGCGGAAAAACAGGGGCCCTCCCGAACACTGAAGCTTTCTTT.

The J gene is TRBJ2-7, the V gene TRBV11-2; no reliable D call. V was cut by 0 bases and J by 2 bases, with 17 bases left in between. The germline CDR1 and CDR2 sequences are SGHAT and FQNNGV. The CDR3 has 17 amino acids. This CDR3 is CASSLDRGGVGTYEQYF. The CDR3 DNA is TGTGCCAGCAGCTTAGATCGTGGTGGAGTCGGCACCTACGAGCAGTACTTC.

The genes are TRBV6-1 and TRBJ2-1; 8 nucleotides align to TRBD2. The CDR3 is 14 residues long. J gave up 9 bases and V 2 bases, and 6 bases lay outside the gene matches. The germline gives CDR1 MNHNS, CDR2 SASEGT. This CDR3 reads CASSEKGRGGEQFF. As DNA, the CDR3 is TGTGCCAGCAGTGAAAAAGGCCGGGGGGGTGAGCAGTTCTTC.

This clone was recorded only once. The chain links TRBV4-1 to TRBJ2-1; D is perhaps TRBD1 (6 bases). The CDR3 length is 17 residues. Germline CDR1 MGHRA, CDR2 YSYEKL. The germline V and J ends were trimmed by 0 bases and 5 bases, with 17 bases remaining between them. For the CDR3, the DNA is TGCGCCAGCAGCCAAGATCTTATTAGGGGGAGTAACAATGAGCAGTTCTTC. Translating it yields CASSQDLIRGSNNEQFF.

The chain uses TRBV5-4 and TRBJ2-1, with 7 bases identical to TRBD2. Germline-derived CDR1 and CDR2 are SGHNT and YYREEE (reference sequence). The CDR3 extends over 15 amino acids. Trimming removed 0 bases from V and 3 bases from J; junction bases left unmatched: 3. The CDR3 coding sequence is TGTGCCAGCAGCTTGGACCTAGCGGTCTACAATGAGCAGTTCTTC. This encodes CASSLDLAVYNEQFF.

This sequence joins TRBV27 and TRBJ2-3, with no clear D. Germline assignment: CDR1 MNHEY and CDR2 SMNVEV (reference sequence). The CDR3 runs to 16 residues. With 5 bases removed from V and 0 bases from J, the gap between germline ends came to 15 bases. The CDR3 DNA reads TGTGCCAGCAGTCCCCCCGACGCCCCTAGCACAGATACGCAGTATTTT. Its translation is CASSPPDAPSTDTQYF.

The chain links TRBV18 to TRBJ2-7; 7 positions match TRBD1. Germline CDR1 reads KGHSH; CDR2 reads LQKENI. Losses at the gene ends were 8 bases for V and 2 bases for J; bases not matched to a gene: 12. This CDR3 contains 15 residues. This chain's CDR3 is CASQDRSLTPYEQYF. CDR3 in DNA: TGTGCCAGCCAGGACAGGTCGCTTACCCCCTACGAGCAGTACTTC.

The chain recombines TRBV18 with TRBJ2-7; D remains unclear. The CDR3 runs 15 residues. Germline lookup yields CDR1 KGHSH and CDR2 LQKENI. V dropped 4 bases and J dropped 7 bases, with 20 bases sitting between them. DNA for the CDR3: TGTGCCAGCTCACAGAGCTCAGCAATCACCGTTGAGCAGTACTTC. Its translation: CASSQSSAITVEQYF. The full variable domain, in which reference TRBV18 and TRBJ2-7 provide the parts outside the CDR3, is NAGVMQNPRHLVRRRGQEARLRCSPMKGHSHVYWYRQLPEEGLKFMVYLQKENIIDESGMPKERFSAEFPKEGPSILRIQQVVRGDSAAYFCASSQSSAITVEQYFGPGTRLTVT.

The rearrangement links TRBV11-3 to TRBJ2-1; 12 positions match TRBD2. This CDR3 contains 16 residues. The germline V gene encodes CDR1 SGHNT and CDR2 YENEEA. The J segment lost 7 bases and the V segment lost 5 bases, leaving 9 bases of the junction unmatched. The CDR3 nucleotides read TGTGCCAGCAGCCCGATCGGACTAGCGGGGACGAATGAGCAGTTCTTC. Its translation is CASSPIGLAGTNEQFF.

The chain employs TRBV5-1 and TRBJ2-7; the D is unclear. This CDR3 contains 14 residues. Trimming left V 0 bases short and J 4 bases short, with 11 bases between. Germline loops: CDR1 SGHRS, CDR2 YFSETQ. As DNA, the CDR3 is TGCGCCAGCAGCTTGGGCTTGCGGTTTTACGAGCAGTACTTC. Amino acids: CASSLGLRFYEQYF. The variable domain in full, with the rest retrieved from reference TRBV5-1 and TRBJ2-7, is KAGVTQTPRYLIKTRGQQVTLSCSPISGHRSVSWYQQTPGQGLQFLFEYFSETQRNKGNFPGRFSGRQFSNSRSEMNVSTLELGDSALYLCASSLGLRFYEQYFGPGTRLTVT.

The V and J genes are TRBV27 and TRBJ2-7, with D possibly TRBD1 on 5 matching bases. Germline V gives CDR1 MNHEY, CDR2 SMNVEV (reference sequence). With 5 bases removed from V and 13 bases from J, the gap between germline ends came to 21 bases. The CDR3 consists of 13 residues. CDR3 residues: CASSITILGHLYF. In DNA, the CDR3 is TGTGCCAGCAGTATAACCATCCTAGGACACCTATACTTC.

About this clone itself: This CDR3 is also generated by other DNA sequences in the sample. This chain uses TRBV5-1 with TRBJ1-3; no clear D gene. Germline CDR1 SGHRS, CDR2 YFSETQ. The CDR3 has 15 amino acids. Between the trimmed V and J ends, which lost 0 bases and 0 bases, there was a span of 7 bases. CDR3 bases: TGCGCCAGCAGCTTGGACGGGAACTCTGGAAACACCATATATTTT. It translates to CASSLDGNSGNTIYF. Complete variable domain (other parts from reference TRBV5-1 and TRBJ1-3): KAGVTQTPRYLIKTRGQQVTLSCSPISGHRSVSWYQQTPGQGLQFLFEYFSETQRNKGNFPGRFSGRQFSNSRSEMNVSTLELGDSALYLCASSLDGNSGNTIYFGEGSWLTVV.

This chain uses TRBV11-2 with TRBJ2-3, with D possibly being TRBD1 (6 bases). Trimming shortened V by 5 bases and J by 2 bases, and 14 bases separated the two germline ends. The germline V gene has CDR1 SGHAT and CDR2 FQNNGV. The CDR3 loop spans 15 amino acids. CDR3 sequence reads: CASSRYRDLTDTQYF. In DNA, the CDR3 is TGTGCCAGCAGCCGTTACAGGGACCTCACAGATACGCAGTATTTT.

The rearrangement joins TRBV19 to TRBJ1-2; no clear D gene. Germline CDR1 is LNHDA and CDR2 is SQIVND (reference sequence). Trimming took 11 bases from V and 4 from J, leaving 11 bases between them. This CDR3 has 11 residues. The CDR3 region is CAVQMIYGYTF. CDR3 in DNA: TGTGCCGTGCAGATGATCTATGGCTACACCTTC.

This chain connects TRBV2 to TRBJ2-2; possibly TRBD1 for D (6 bases). The CDR3 consists of 14 residues. The germline V gene has CDR1 SNHLY and CDR2 FYNNEI. Trimming took 4 bases from V and 4 from J, leaving 10 bases between them. CDR3 in DNA: TGTGCCAGCAGTGTTGACAGGAGCACCGGGGAGCTGTTTTTT. This translates into CASSVDRSTGELFF.

V is TRBV7-9 and J is TRBJ2-1, with D perhaps matching TRBD2 (6 bases). CDR3 length equals 17 residues. Deletions cut 4 bases from V and 2 bases from J, with 18 bases between. Per germline, CDR1 SEHNR and CDR2 FQNEAQ (reference sequence). CDR3 sequence reads: CASSSYTGVAAYNEQFF. The CDR3, as DNA: TGTGCCAGCAGCTCATACACCGGGGTAGCGGCCTACAATGAGCAGTTCTTC.

This chain uses TRBV5-4 with TRBJ2-7; TRBD2 matches at 8 bases. The CDR3 runs to 16 residues. V lost 2 bases and J lost 0; bases outside the gene matches: 7. Germline CDR1 is SGHNT and CDR2 is YYREEE (reference sequence). The CDR3: CASSFGIAGPSYEQYF. The CDR3 coding sequence is TGTGCCAGCAGCTTCGGGATAGCGGGACCCTCCTACGAGCAGTACTTC.

The V and J genes are TRBV6-5 and TRBJ1-5; 7 bases map to TRBD1. CDR3 size: 16 residues. V trimming: 0 bases; J trimming: 7 bases; junction bases outside the gene matches: 9. Per the germline V gene, CDR1 is MNHEY and CDR2 is SVGAGI. The CDR3 sequence: CASSYSPGGIGQPQHF. The CDR3 DNA reads TGTGCCAGCAGTTACTCGCCAGGGGGGATCGGACAGCCCCAGCATTTT.

The chain links TRBV27 to TRBJ1-1, with a weak D call TRBD1 (6 bases). V shed 5 bases and J shed 7 bases, with 17 bases lying between them. The CDR3 contains 14 residues. Looked up from germline, CDR1 is MNHEY and CDR2 is SMNVEV (reference sequence). The CDR3 region has the DNA TGTGCCAGCAGTACACGACGGAGGGGGGGTGAAGCTTTCTTT. It specifies CASSTRRRGGEAFF.

The chain employs TRBV5-1 and TRBJ2-7; 10 nucleotides agree with TRBD1. V shed 4 bases, J shed 3 bases, and the junction held 4 bases outside the gene matches. The germline V gene encodes CDR1 SGHRS and CDR2 YFSETQ. This CDR3 spans 14 amino acids. CDR3 residues: CASSQGQGDYEQYF. The CDR3 nucleotides read TGCGCCAGCAGCCAAGGACAGGGGGACTACGAGCAGTACTTC.

V and J are TRBV5-1 and TRBJ2-1; 8 nucleotides line up with TRBD2. The CDR3 length is 15 residues. The trim removed 1 base at V and 4 bases at J, leaving 4 bases unmatched. CDR1 SGHRS and CDR2 YFSETQ come from the germline V gene. The CDR3 spells CASSLSAGAYNEQFF. CDR3 DNA: TGCGCCAGCAGCTTGTCAGCGGGAGCTTACAATGAGCAGTTCTTC.

The gene calls are TRBV7-2 and TRBJ1-3; D unresolved. V was trimmed by 5 bases and J by 6 bases, leaving 11 bases between them. The germline V gene encodes CDR1 SGHTA and CDR2 FQGNSA. The CDR3 sequence is 13 residues long. CDR3 amino acids: CASSVRGLNTIYF. The CDR3 DNA sequence: TGTGCCAGCAGCGTACGGGGTTTAAACACCATATATTTT.

The CDR3 loop reads CASSFPGVDTQYF. The DNA for the CDR3 is TGTGCCAGCAGCTTTCCCGGAGTAGATACGCAGTATTTT. The J gene is TRBJ2-3, the V gene TRBV7-9; D not resolved. There are 13 residues in the CDR3. In germline, CDR1 is SEHNR, CDR2 FQNEAQ (reference sequence). V was shortened by 3 bases and J by 5 bases, with 9 bases between the two germline ends.

The chain has TRBV7-2 and TRBJ2-5; 10 bases line up with TRBD2. Unmatched junction bases numbered 6, after V lost 5 bases and J lost 0 bases. The CDR3 totals 16 residues. Germline lookup yields CDR1 SGHTA and CDR2 FQGNSA. In nucleotides, the CDR3 is TGTGCCAGCAGCCCCACTAGCGGGAAGTACCAAGAGACCCAGTACTTC. It encodes CASSPTSGKYQETQYF.

Of note for this clone: Other DNA sequences in this specimen translate into the identical CDR3. V gene TRBV28 combines with J gene TRBJ2-2; 7 bases align to TRBD1. Germline V gene sequence: CDR1 MDHEN, CDR2 SYDVKM. The V and J ends lost 2 bases and 2 bases, in that order; junction bases with no gene match: 5. This CDR3 region has 16 residues. CDR3 DNA sequence: TGTGCCAGCAGTTTAAGGCGGACAGGCAACACCGGGGAGCTGTTTTTT. Translation gives CASSLRRTGNTGELFF.

CDR3 sequence: CASSFLGTSGRVYETQYF. The CDR3 DNA reads TGTGCCAGCAGCTTTTTAGGGACTAGCGGGAGGGTGTACGAGACCCAGTACTTC. This sequence joins TRBV11-2 and TRBJ2-5; 16 bases are shared with TRBD2. Germline V gene lookup returns CDR1 SGHAT and CDR2 FQNNGV. V lost 3 bases, J lost 5 bases, and 9 bases stayed unmatched. CDR3 size: 18 residues.

This chain connects TRBV19 to TRBJ2-4, with a possible D match to TRBD2 (5 bases). Deletions cut 3 bases from V and 0 bases from J, with 9 bases between. CDR3 length equals 15 residues. Germline CDR1 LNHDA, CDR2 SQIVND (reference sequence). In DNA, the CDR3 is TGTGCCAGTAGTATCGGACTGTTAGCCAAAAACATTCAGTACTTC. This sequence encodes CASSIGLLAKNIQYF.